This TCR beta chain was profiled in a study of cytomegalovirus exposure and HLA in healthy donors. Findings and caveats of the study: A later analysis revealed that TCR association rates differed between HLA loci, peaking at DRB1 and bottoming out at HLA-C.

Use of 60 Vbeta and 13 Jbeta primers characterized the PCR. Method: immunoSEQ multiplex PCR; TCRdb's copy keeps in-frame clones and lacks some. This table has about 130,000 clones, 81% appearing once. Remarks on this clone: Its target is unknown.

In germline, CDR1 is MDHEN, CDR2 SYDVKM. The CDR3 contains 15 residues. V lost 3 bases to trimming and J lost 0 bases, with 9 bases between them. The sequencing sample was made of PBMCs. The V and J genes are TRBV28 and TRBJ1-5; D is uncertain. The receptor's source is a man in his late teens or twenties in good health and CMV-seronegative. CDR3 sequence (DNA): TGTGCCAGCAGTTTGCGCCAGGTTAGCAATCAGCCCCAGCATTTT. Translated: CASSLRQVSNQPQHF.